Given below is one TCR beta chain in context. These data originate in a study of blood T cells in healthy people across ages. It was with a sample-barcoded 5' primer and a J-beta primer mix that a second PCR of about 7 to 12 cycles was run. MiXCR, run by TCRdb on the 5' RACE reads, gives a single entry per CDR3 protein. Of a few hundred thousand distinct CDR3 sequences listed, 27% are singletons. Specimen: blood. The clonotype originates from a woman between 65 and 79 years old in good health.

The CDR3 reads CSAVGGGGQETQYF. The CDR3 nucleotides are TGCAGTGCGGTTGGGGGTGGAGGCCAAGAGACCCAGTACTTC. This chain joins TRBV20-1 and TRBJ2-5; D might be TRBD1 or TRBD2, each matching 5 bases. Trimming stripped 6 bases from V and 1 base from J, with 15 bases between. CDR1 is DFQATT, CDR2 SNEGSKA, per germline (reference sequence). The CDR3 totals 14 residues.